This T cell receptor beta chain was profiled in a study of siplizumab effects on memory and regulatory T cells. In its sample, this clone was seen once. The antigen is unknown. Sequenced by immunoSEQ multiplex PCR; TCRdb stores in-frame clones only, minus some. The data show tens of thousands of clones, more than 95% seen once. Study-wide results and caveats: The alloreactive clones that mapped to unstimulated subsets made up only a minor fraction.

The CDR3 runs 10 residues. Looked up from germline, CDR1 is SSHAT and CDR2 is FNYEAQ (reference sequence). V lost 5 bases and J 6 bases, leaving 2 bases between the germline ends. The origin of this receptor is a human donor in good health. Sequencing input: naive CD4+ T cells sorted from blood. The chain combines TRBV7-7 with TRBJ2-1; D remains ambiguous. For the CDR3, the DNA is TGTGCCAGCAGCGCCAATGAGCAGTTCTTC. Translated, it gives CASSANEQFF.